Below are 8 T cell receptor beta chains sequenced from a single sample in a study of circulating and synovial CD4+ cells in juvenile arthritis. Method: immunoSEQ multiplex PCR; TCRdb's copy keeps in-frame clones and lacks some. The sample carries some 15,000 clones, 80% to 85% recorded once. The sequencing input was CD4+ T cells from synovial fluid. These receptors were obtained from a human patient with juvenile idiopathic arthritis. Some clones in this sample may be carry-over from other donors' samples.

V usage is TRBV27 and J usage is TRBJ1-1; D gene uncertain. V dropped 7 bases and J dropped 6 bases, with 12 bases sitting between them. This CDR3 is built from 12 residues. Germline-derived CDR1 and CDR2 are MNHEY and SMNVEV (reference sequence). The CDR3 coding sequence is TGTGCCAGCAAGCTATTGGGCGCTGAAGCTTTCTTT. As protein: CASKLLGAEAFF.

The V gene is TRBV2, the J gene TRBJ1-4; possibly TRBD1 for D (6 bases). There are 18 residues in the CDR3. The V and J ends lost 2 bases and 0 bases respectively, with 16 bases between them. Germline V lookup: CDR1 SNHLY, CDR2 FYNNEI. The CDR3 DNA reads TGTGCCAGCAGTGAAAGGGGACAACTTTTTGCAACTAATGAAAAACTGTTTTTT. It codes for CASSERGQLFATNEKLFF.

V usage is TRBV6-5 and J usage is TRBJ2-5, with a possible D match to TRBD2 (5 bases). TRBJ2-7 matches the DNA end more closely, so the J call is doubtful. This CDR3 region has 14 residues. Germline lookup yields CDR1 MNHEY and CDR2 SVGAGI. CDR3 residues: CASSNRGVTYEQYF. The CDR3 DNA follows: TGTGCCAGCAGCAACCGGGGAGTGACCTACGAGCAGTACTTC.

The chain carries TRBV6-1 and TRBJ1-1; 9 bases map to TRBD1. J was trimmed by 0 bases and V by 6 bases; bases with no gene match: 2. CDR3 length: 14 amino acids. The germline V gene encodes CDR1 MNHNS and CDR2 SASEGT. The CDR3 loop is CASRTGGVNTEAFF. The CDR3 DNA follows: TGTGCCAGCAGGACAGGGGGAGTGAACACTGAAGCTTTCTTT.

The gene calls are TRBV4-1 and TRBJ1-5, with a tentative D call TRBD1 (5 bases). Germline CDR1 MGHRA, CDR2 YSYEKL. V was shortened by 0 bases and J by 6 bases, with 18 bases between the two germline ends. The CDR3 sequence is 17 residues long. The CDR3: CASSQDWGGSSGQPQHF. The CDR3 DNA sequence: TGCGCCAGCAGCCAAGATTGGGGGGGTTCGAGTGGTCAGCCCCAGCATTTT.

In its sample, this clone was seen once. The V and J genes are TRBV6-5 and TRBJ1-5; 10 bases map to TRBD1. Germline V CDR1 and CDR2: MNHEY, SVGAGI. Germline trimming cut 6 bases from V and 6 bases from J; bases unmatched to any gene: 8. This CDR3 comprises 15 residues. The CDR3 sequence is CASSRDRGRGQPQHF. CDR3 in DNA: TGTGCCAGCAGCCGGGACAGGGGAAGGGGTCAGCCCCAGCATTTT.

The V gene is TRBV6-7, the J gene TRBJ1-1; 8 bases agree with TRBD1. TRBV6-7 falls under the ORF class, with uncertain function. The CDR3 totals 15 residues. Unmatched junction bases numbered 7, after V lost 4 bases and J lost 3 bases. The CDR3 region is CASSSWTGRYTEAFF. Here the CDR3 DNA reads TGTGCCAGCAGTTCATGGACAGGGCGGTACACTGAAGCTTTCTTT.

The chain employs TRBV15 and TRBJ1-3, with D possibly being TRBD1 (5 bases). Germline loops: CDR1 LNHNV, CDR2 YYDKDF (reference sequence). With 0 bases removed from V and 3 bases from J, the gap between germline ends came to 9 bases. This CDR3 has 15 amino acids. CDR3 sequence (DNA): TGTGCCACCAGCAGAGATCCAGGGAATGGAAACACCATATATTTT. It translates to CATSRDPGNGNTIYF.